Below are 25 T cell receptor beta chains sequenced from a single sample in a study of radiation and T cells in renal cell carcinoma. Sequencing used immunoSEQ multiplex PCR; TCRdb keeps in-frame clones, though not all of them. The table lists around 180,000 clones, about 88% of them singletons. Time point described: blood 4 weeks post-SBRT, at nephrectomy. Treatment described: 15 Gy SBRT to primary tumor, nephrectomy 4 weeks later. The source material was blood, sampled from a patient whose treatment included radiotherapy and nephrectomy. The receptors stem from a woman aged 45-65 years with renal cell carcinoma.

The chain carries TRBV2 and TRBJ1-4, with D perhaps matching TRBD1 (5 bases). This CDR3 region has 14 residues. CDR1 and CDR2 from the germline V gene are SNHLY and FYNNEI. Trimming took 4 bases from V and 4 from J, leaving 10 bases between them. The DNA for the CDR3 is TGTGCCAGCAGTGGACAGAGGTTTAATGAAAAACTGTTTTTT. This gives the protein CASSGQRFNEKLFF.

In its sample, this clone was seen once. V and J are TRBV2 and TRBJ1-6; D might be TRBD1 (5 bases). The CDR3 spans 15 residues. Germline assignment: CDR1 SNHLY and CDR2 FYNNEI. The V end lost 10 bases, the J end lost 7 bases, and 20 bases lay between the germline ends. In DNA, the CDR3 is TGTGCCACCTCATGGGGCAGCACGGGGAATTCACCCCTCCACTTT. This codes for CATSWGSTGNSPLHF.

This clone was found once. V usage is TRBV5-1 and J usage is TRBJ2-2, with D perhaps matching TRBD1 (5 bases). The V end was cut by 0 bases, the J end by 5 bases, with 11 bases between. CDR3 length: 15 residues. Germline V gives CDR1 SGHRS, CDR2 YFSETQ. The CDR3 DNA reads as TGCGCCAGCAGCTTGGGTAAAGGGGTGACCGGGGAGCTGTTTTTT. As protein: CASSLGKGVTGELFF. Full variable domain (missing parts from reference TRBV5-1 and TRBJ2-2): KAGVTQTPRYLIKTRGQQVTLSCSPISGHRSVSWYQQTPGQGLQFLFEYFSETQRNKGNFPGRFSGRQFSNSRSEMNVSTLELGDSALYLCASSLGKGVTGELFFGEGSRLTVL.

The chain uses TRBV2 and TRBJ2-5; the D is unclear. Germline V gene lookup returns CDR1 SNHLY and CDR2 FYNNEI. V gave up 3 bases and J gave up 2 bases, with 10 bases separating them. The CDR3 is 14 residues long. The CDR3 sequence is CASSDMVFQETQYF. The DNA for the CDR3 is TGTGCCAGCAGTGATATGGTCTTTCAAGAGACCCAGTACTTC.

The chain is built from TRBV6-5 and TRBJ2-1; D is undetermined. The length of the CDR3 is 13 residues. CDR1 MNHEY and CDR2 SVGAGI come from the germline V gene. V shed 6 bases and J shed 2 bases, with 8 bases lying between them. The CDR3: CASSPQPYNEQFF. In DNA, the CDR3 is TGTGCCAGCAGCCCTCAACCCTACAATGAGCAGTTCTTC.

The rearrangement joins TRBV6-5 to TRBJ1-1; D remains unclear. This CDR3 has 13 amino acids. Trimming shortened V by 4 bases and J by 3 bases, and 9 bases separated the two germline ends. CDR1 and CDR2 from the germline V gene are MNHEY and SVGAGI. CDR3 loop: CASSSGSHTEAFF. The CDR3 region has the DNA TGTGCCAGCAGTTCTGGGTCTCACACTGAAGCTTTCTTT.

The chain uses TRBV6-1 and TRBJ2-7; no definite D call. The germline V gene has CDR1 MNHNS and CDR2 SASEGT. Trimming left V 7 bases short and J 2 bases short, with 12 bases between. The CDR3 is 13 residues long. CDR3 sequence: CASTFDNTYEQYF. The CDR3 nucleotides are TGTGCCAGCACCTTCGACAACACCTACGAGCAGTACTTC.

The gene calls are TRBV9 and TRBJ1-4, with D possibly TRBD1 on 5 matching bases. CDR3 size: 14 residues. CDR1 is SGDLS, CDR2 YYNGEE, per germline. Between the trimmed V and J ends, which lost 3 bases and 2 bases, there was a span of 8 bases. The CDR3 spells CASSAAGTNEKLFF. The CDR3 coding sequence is TGTGCCAGCAGCGCCGCAGGGACTAATGAAAAACTGTTTTTT.

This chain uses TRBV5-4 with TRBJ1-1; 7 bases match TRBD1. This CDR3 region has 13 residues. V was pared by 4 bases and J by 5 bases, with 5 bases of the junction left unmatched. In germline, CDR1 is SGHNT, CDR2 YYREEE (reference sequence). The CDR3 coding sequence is TGTGCCAGCAGCGTCCAGGGGGTGACTGAAGCTTTCTTT. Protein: CASSVQGVTEAFF.

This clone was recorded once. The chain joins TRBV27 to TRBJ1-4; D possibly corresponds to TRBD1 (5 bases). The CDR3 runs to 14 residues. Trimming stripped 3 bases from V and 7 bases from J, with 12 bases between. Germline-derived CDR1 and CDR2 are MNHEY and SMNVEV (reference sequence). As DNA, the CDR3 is TGTGCCAGCAGTTTGGGGGGGTATATTGAAAAACTGTTTTTT. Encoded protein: CASSLGGYIEKLFF.

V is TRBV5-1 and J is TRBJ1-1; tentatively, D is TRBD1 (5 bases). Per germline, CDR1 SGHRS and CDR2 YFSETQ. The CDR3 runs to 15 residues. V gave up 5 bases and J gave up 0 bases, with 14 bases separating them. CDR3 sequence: CASRGQGNMNTEAFF. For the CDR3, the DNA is TGCGCCAGCAGAGGGCAGGGTAATATGAACACTGAAGCTTTCTTT.

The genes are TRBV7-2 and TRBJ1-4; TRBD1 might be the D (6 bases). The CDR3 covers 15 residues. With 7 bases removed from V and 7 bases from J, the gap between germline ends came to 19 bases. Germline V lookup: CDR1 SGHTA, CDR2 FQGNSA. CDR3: CASTRDIAASEKLFF. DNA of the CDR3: TGTGCCAGCACCAGGGACATTGCTGCGTCTGAAAAACTGTTTTTT.

The CDR3 loop reads CASSEVSGPRGGYTF. The CDR3 DNA follows: TGTGCCAGCAGTGAAGTTTCCGGACCGAGGGGGGGCTACACCTTC. V is TRBV6-4 and J is TRBJ1-2, with TRBD1 as a possible D gene (6 bases). The germline V gene encodes CDR1 MRHNA and CDR2 SNTAGT. This CDR3 contains 15 residues. Trimming pared 3 bases from V and 8 bases from J, leaving 19 bases between.

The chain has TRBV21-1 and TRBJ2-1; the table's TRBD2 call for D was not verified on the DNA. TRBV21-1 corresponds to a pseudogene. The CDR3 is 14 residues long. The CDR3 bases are TGTGCCAGAGAGCGGGGGGCCTCCTACAATGAGCAGTTCTTC. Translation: CARERGASYNEQFF.

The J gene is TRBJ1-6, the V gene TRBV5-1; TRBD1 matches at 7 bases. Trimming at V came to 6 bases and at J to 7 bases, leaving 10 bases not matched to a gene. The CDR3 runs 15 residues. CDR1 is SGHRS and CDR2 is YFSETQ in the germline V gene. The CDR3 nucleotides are TGCGCCAGCAAGAAAGATACAGGGGTGAATTCACCCCTCCACTTT. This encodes CASKKDTGVNSPLHF.

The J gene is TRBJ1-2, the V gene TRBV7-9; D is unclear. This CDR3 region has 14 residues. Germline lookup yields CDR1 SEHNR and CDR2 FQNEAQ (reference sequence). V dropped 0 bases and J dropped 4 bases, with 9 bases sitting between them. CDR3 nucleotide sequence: TGTGCCAGCAGCTTAGCGCGGGGAGTCTATGGCTACACCTTC. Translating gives CASSLARGVYGYTF.

CDR3 amino acids: CASSLMGGYGYTF. CDR3 DNA sequence: TGTGCCAGCAGCTTGATGGGTGGATATGGCTACACCTTC. The chain links TRBV7-2 to TRBJ1-2; D remains unclear. The germline CDR1 and CDR2 sequences are SGHTA and FQGNSA. This CDR3 contains 13 residues. The V and J ends lost 3 bases and 5 bases respectively, with 10 bases between them. The full variable domain, with the rest looked up from reference TRBV7-2 and TRBJ1-2, is GAGVSQSPSNKVTEKGKDVELRCDPISGHTALYWYRQSLGQGLEFLIYFQGNSAPDKSGLPSDRFSAERTGGSVSTLTIQRTQQEDSAVYLCASSLMGGYGYTFGSGTRLTVV.

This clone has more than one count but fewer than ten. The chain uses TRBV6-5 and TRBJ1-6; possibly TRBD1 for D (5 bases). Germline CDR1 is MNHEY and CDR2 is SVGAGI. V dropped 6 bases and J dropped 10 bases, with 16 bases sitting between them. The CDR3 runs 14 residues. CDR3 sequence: CASSDGGFGSPLHF. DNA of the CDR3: TGTGCCAGCAGCGACGGGGGGTTTGGATCACCCCTCCACTTT.

DNA of the CDR3: TGTGCTAGTGGTGCGGGGACTAGCGGGGCGATCCAAGAGACCCAGTACTTC. Its translation is CASGAGTSGAIQETQYF. V is TRBV12-5 and J is TRBJ2-5, with 13 bases identical to TRBD2. Germline trimming cut 5 bases from V and 1 base from J; bases unmatched to any gene: 7. This CDR3 has 17 amino acids. The germline gives CDR1 LGHNT, CDR2 FRNRAP. Variable domain in full (rest from reference TRBV12-5 and TRBJ2-5): DARVTQTPRHKVTEMGQEVTMRCQPILGHNTVFWYRQTMMQGLELLAYFRNRAPLDDSGMPKDRFSAEMPDATLATLKIQPSEPRDSAVYFCASGAGTSGAIQETQYFGPGTRLLVL.

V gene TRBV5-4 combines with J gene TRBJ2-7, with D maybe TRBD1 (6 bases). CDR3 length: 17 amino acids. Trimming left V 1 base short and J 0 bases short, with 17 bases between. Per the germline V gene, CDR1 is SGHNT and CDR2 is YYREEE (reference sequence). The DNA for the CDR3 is TGTGCCAGCAGCTTGTCCGCGACAGGTAGAAGCTCCTACGAGCAGTACTTC. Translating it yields CASSLSATGRSSYEQYF.

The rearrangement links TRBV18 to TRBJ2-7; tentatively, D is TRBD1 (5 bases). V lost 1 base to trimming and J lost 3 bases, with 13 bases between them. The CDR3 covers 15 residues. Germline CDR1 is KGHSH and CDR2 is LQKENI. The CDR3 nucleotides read TGTGCCAGCTCACCACGGATGACAGACTTCTACGAGCAGTACTTC. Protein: CASSPRMTDFYEQYF.

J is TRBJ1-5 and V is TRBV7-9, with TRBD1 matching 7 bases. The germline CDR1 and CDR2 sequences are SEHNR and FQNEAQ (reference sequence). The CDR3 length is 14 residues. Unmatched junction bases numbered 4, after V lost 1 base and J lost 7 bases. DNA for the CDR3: TGTGCCAGCAGCTTAGAGGGGGCAGCACAGCCCCAGCATTTT. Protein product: CASSLEGAAQPQHF.

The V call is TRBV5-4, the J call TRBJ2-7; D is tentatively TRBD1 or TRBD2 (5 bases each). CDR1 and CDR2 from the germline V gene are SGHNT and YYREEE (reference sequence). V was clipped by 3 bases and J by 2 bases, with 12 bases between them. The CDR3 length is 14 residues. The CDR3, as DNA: TGTGCCAGCAGCTCGTTCGGGACCCCCTACGAGCAGTACTTC. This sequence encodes CASSSFGTPYEQYF.

Here the CDR3 reads CASSTAGDFGGFSPLHF. DNA for the CDR3: TGTGCCAGCAGCACTGCCGGGGATTTCGGGGGTTTCTCACCCCTCCACTTT. J is TRBJ1-6 and V is TRBV7-8; weak D call: TRBD1 (5 bases). Per germline, CDR1 SGHVS and CDR2 FQNEAQ. The CDR3 is made up of 17 amino acids. V lost 5 bases and J 10 bases, leaving 24 bases between the germline ends.

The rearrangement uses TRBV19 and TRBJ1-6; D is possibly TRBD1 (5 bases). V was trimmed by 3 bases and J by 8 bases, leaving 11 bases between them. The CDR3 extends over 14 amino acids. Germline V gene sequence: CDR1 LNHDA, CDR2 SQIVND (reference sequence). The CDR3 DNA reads TGTGCCAGTAGTATGGCAGGGAAGCATTCACCCCTCCACTTT. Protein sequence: CASSMAGKHSPLHF.